These T cell receptor beta chains were read from a single sample in a study of blood T cell repertoires in COVID-19. TCRdb's table, derived via immunoSEQ multiplex PCR, lists solely in-frame clones and lacks some. Of approximately 150,000 clones in the sample, approximately 88% were seen once. Sequencing was performed on peripheral blood. The receptors were sampled from a human donor in a cohort sampled during active COVID-19. CDR3s leave out the opening cysteine and the closing phenylalanine or tryptophan. Fields, in order: V gene, J gene, CDR3 length, CDR3 protein.

>TRBV30|TRBJ2-7|12
AWSWTGASSEQY
>TRBV7-9|TRBJ2-7|14
ASSLAGDNADYEQY
>TRBV6-5|TRBJ2-7|13
ASSYSETGRYEQY
>TRBV5-1|TRBJ1-1|12
ASSSQGANTEAF
>TRBV13|TRBJ2-2|15
ASSPRPGTNNTGELF
>TRBV6-1|TRBJ1-1|13
ASSEDGTLNTEAF
>TRBV19|TRBJ1-4|10
ACGQVNEKLF
>TRBV30|TRBJ1-5|16
AWSGYRYSGLSNQPQH
>TRBV9|TRBJ2-5|13
ASSPRQGNTETQY
>TRBV19|TRBJ2-5|13
ASTPRGGLQETQY
>TRBV9|TRBJ1-1|12
ASSGPTGGSEAF
>TRBV30|TRBJ1-6|11
AWRGTGPLPLH
>TRBV7-2|TRBJ1-4|14
ASSLALAGGGEKLF
>TRBV11-1|TRBJ1-6|12
ASSLLRGGTPLH
>TRBV2|TRBJ2-7|12
ASRGRRGPYEQY
>TRBV2|TRBJ1-1|12
ATPRGSLNTEAF
>TRBV7-2|TRBJ2-7|14
ASSSSGGRAIYEQY
>TRBV11-1|TRBJ2-7|13
ASSSDRGVTYEQY
>TRBV5-1|TRBJ2-1|13
ASSSAGGTYNEQF
>TRBV29-1|TRBJ1-1|13
SVETQGARYTEAF
>TRBV25-1|TRBJ1-6|14
ASSEGRSNYNSPLH
>TRBV19|TRBJ1-4|13
ASSRTAGANEKLF
>TRBV3-1/TRBV3-2|TRBJ2-1|11
ASSRGLAHPGF
>TRBV6-5|TRBJ1-1|14
ASSYENRGGNTEAF
>TRBV7-8|TRBJ2-1|14
ASSEPPSGSYNEQF
>TRBV15|TRBJ2-6|16
ATSNLGQGKSGANVLT
>TRBV18|TRBJ2-5|13
ASSPIPSGEETQY
>TRBV4-1|TRBJ1-1|12
ASSQDLGGSEAF
>TRBV4-3|TRBJ1-5|14
ASSQNRVRGNQPQH
>TRBV18|TRBJ2-3|14
ASSPIERDSTDTQY
>TRBV5-1|TRBJ2-7|10
ASSQGVSEQY
>TRBV6-5|TRBJ2-7|13
ASSYVPGYSYEQY
>TRBV14|TRBJ2-5|12
ASSMTSGLETQY
>TRBV28|TRBJ2-1|16
ASSPGLAGGLSYNEQF
>TRBV9|TRBJ2-7|13
ASSVGSTAVYEQY
>TRBV19|TRBJ1-5|14
ASSMGWRLGNQPQH
>TRBV15|TRBJ1-6|14
ATSRPQGMYNSPLH
>TRBV25-1|TRBJ2-7|10
ASSSDSYEQY
>TRBV18|TRBJ2-7|12
ASSPTGTAYEQY
>TRBV7-9|TRBJ2-2|14
ASRPDSATNTGELF
>TRBV30|TRBJ2-7|13
AWQRRGRLGYEQY